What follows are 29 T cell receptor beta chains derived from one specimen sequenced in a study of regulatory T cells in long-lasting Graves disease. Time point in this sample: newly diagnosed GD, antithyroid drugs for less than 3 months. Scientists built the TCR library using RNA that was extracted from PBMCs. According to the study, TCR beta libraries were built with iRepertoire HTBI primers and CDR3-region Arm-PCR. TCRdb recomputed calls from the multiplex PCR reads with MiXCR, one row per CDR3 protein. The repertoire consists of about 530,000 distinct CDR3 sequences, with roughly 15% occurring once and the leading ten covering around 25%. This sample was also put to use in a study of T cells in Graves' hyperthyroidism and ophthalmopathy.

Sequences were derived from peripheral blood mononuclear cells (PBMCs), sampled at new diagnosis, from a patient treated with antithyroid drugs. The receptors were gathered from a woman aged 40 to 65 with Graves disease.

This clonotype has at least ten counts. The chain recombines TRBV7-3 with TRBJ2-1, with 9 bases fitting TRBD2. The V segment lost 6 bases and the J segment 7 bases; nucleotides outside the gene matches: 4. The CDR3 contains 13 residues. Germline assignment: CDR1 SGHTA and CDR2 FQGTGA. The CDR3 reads CASRASGANEQFF. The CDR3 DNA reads TGTGCCAGCAGGGCTAGCGGGGCTAATGAGCAGTTCTTC.

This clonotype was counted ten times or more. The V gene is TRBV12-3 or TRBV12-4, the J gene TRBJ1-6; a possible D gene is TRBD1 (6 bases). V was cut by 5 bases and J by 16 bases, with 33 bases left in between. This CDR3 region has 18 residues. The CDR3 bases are TGTGCCAGCAGTCCAAACAAGGGGGGGCTGGAATTTCTAGGGTCTCTCCACTTT. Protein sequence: CASSPNKGGLEFLGSLHF.

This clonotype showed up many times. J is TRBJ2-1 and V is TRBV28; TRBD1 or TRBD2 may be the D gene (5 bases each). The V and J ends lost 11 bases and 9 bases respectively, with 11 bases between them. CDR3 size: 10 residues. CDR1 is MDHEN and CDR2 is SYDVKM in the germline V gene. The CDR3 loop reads CAGGDGEQFF. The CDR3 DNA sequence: TGTGCCGGTGGGGACGGTGAGCAGTTCTTC.

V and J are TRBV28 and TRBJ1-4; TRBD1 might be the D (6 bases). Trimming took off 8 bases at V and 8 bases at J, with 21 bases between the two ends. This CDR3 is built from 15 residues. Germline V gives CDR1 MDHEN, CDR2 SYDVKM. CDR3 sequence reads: CASSLGAGAGEKLFF. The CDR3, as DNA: TGTGCCAGCTCATTGGGGGCGGGGGCAGGGGAAAAACTGTTTTTT. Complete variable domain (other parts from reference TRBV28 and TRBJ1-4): DVKVTQSSRYLVKRTGEKVFLECVQDMDHENMFWYRQDPGLGLRLIYFSYDVKMKEKGDIPEGYSVSREKKERFSLILESASTNQTSMYLCASSLGAGAGEKLFFGSGTQLSVL.

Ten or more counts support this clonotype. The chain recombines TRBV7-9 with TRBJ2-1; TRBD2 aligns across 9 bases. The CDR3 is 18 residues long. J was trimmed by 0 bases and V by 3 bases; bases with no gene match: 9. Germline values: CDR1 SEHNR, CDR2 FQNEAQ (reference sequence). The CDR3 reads CASSLAGGRSRSYNEQFF. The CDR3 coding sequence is TGTGCCAGCAGCTTGGCGGGGGGGCGTTCCCGCTCCTACAATGAGCAGTTCTTC.

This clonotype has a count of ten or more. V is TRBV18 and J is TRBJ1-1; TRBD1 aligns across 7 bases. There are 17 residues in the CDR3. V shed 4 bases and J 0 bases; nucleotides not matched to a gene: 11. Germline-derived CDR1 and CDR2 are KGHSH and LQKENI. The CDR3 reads CASSRRPQGQVNTEAFF. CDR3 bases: TGTGCCAGCTCACGGCGACCCCAAGGACAGGTGAACACTGAAGCTTTCTTT.

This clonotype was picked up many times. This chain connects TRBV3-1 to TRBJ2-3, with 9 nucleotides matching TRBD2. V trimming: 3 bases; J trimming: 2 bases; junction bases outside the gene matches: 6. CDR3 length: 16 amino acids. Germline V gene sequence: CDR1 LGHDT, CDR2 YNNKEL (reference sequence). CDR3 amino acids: CASSHLSGGPTDTQYF. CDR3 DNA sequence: TGTGCCAGCAGCCACCTCAGCGGGGGGCCCACAGATACGCAGTATTTT.

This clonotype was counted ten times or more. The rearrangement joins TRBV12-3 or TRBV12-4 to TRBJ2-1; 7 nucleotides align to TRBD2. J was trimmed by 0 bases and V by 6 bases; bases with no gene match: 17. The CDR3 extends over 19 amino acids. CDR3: CASSPRGPQGLRSYNEQFF. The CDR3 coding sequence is TGTGCCAGCAGCCCTAGGGGCCCTCAGGGACTACGCTCCTACAATGAGCAGTTCTTC.

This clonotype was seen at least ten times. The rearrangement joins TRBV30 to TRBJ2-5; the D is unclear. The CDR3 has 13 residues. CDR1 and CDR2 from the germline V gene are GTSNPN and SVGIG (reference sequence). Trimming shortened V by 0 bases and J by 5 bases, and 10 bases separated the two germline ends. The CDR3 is CAWSVSRAETQYF. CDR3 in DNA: TGTGCCTGGAGTGTATCCCGGGCGGAGACCCAGTACTTC.

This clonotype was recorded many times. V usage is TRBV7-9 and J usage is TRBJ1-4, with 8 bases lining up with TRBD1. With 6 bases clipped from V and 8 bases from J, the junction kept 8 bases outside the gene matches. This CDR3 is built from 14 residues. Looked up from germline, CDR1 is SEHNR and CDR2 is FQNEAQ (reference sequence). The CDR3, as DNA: TGTGCCAGCAGGGGGACAGGATCGGGAGAAAAACTGTTTTTT. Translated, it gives CASRGTGSGEKLFF.

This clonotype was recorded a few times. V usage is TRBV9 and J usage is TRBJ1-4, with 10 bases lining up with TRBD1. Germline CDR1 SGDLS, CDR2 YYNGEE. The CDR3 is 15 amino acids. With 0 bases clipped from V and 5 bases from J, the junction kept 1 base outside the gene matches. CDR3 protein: CASSVEGQGNEKLFF. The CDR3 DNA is TGTGCCAGCAGCGTAGAGGGACAGGGGAATGAAAAACTGTTTTTT.

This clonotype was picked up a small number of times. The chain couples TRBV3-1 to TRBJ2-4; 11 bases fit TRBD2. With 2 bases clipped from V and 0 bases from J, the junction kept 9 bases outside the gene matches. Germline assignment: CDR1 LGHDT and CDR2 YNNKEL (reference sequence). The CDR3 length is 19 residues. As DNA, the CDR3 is TGTGCCAGCAGCCAACCCCTAGCGGGGGGACCTCTAGCCAAAAACATTCAGTACTTC. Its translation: CASSQPLAGGPLAKNIQYF.

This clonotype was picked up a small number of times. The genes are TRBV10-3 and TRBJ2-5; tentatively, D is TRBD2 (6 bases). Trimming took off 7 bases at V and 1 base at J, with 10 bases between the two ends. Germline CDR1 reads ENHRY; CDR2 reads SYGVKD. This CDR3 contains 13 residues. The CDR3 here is CAINGGVQETQYF. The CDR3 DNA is TGTGCCATCAATGGCGGGGTCCAAGAGACCCAGTACTTC.

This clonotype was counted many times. DNA of the CDR3: TGTGCCAGCAGTTACTCGACTAAAAACATTCAGTACTTC. Its translation is CASSYSTKNIQYF. V and J are TRBV6-2 or TRBV6-3 and TRBJ2-4; D gene uncertain. CDR3 length: 13 residues. Trimming removed 0 bases from V and 4 bases from J, with 4 bases in between. The germline CDR1 and CDR2 sequences are MNHEY and SVGEGT.

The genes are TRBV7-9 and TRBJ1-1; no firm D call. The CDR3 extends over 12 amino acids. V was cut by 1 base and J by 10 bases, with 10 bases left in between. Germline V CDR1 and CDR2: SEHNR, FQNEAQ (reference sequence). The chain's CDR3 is CASSLGSGRAFF. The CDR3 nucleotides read TGTGCCAGCAGCTTAGGTTCAGGTAGAGCTTTCTTT.

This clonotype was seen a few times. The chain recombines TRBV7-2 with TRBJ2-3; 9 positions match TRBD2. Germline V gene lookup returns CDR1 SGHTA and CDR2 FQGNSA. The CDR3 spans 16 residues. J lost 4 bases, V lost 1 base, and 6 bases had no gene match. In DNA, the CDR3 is TGTGCCAGCAGCTTAGGGGGCGGGGGGGCGTCAGATACGCAGTATTTT. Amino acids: CASSLGGGGASDTQYF.

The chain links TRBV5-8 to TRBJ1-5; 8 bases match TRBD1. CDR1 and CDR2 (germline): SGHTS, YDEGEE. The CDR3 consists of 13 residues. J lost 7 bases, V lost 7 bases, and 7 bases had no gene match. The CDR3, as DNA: TGTGCCAGCGCAAAAACAGGGGGACAGCCCCAGCATTTT. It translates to CASAKTGGQPQHF. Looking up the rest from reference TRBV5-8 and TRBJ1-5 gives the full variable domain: EAGVTQSPTHLIKTRGQQATLRCSPISGHTSVYWYQQALGLGLQFLLWYDEGEERNRGNFPPRFSGRQFPNYSSELNVNALELEDSALYLCASAKTGGQPQHFGDGTRLSIL.

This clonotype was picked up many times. The CDR3 here is CASYKEASRVYSYNEQFF. CDR3 nucleotides: TGTGCCAGTTATAAGGAGGCTAGCAGAGTTTACTCCTACAATGAGCAGTTCTTC. This chain uses TRBV27 with TRBJ2-1; TRBD2 is a possible D gene (5 bases). V was clipped by 9 bases and J by 0 bases, with 24 bases between them. The CDR3 sequence is 18 residues long. Germline lookup yields CDR1 MNHEY and CDR2 SMNVEV (reference sequence).

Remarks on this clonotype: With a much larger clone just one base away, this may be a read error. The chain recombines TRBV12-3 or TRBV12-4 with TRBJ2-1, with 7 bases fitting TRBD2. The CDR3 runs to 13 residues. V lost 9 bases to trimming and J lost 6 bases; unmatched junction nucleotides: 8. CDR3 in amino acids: CASLTGGLNEQFF. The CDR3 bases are TGTGCCAGTCTGACGGGGGGTCTCAATGAGCAGTTCTTC.

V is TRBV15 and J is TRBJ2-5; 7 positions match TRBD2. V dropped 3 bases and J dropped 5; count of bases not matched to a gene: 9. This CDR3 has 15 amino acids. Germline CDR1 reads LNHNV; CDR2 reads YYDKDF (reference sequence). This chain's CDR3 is CATSSGLGIGETQYF. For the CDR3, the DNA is TGTGCCACCAGCAGCGGACTAGGTATAGGTGAGACCCAGTACTTC. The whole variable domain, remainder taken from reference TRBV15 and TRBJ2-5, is DAMVIQNPRYQVTQFGKPVTLSCSQTLNHNVMYWYQQKSSQAPKLLFHYYDKDFNNEADTPDNFQSRRPNTSFCFLDIRSPGLGDTAMYLCATSSGLGIGETQYFGPGTRLLVL.

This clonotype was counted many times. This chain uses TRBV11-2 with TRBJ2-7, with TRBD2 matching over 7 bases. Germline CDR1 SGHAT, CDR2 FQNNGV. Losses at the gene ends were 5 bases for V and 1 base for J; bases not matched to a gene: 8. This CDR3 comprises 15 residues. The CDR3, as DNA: TGTGCCAGCAGCCCCCTCGGGGGGAGGTCCTACGAGCAGTACTTC. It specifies CASSPLGGRSYEQYF.

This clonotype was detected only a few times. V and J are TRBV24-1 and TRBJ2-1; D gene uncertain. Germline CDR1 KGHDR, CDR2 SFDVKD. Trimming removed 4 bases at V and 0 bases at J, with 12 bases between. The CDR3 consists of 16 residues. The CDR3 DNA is TGTGCCACCAGTGACTCCAGCCCGAGCTCCTACAATGAGCAGTTCTTC. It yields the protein CATSDSSPSSYNEQFF.

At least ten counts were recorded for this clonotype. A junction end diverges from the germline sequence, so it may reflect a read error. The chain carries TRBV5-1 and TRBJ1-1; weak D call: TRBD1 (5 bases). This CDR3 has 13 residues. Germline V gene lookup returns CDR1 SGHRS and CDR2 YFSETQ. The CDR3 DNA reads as TGTGCCAGCAGCCGGCAGGGAAACACTGAAGCTTTCTTT. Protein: CASSRQGNTEAFF.

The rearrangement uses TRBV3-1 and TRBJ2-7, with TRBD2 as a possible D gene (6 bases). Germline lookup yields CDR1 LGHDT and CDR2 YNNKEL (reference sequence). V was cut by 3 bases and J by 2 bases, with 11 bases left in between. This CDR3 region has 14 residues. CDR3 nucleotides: TGTGCCAGCAGCCAGGGGGGTTGGACCTACGAGCAGTACTTC. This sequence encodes CASSQGGWTYEQYF.

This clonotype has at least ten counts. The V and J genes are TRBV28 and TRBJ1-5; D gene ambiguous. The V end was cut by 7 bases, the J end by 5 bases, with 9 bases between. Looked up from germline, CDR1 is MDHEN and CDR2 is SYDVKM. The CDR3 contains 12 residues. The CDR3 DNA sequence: TGTGCCAGCACATCGACCGATCAGCCCCAGCATTTT. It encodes CASTSTDQPQHF.

CDR3 bases: TGCGCCAGCAGCCAAGAGTTGGATCAGCCCCAGCATTTT. It codes for CASSQELDQPQHF. J is TRBJ1-5 and V is TRBV4-1; D gene unclear. CDR1 is MGHRA and CDR2 is YSYEKL in the germline V gene. V was cut by 0 bases and J by 5 bases, with 5 bases left in between. CDR3 length equals 13 residues.

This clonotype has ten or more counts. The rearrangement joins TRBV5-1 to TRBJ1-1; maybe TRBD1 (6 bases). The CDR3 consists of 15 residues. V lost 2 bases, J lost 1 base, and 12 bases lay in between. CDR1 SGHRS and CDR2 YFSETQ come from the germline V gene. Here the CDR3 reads CASSFMSGANTEAFF. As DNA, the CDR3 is TGCGCCAGCAGCTTCATGTCGGGGGCGAACACTGAAGCTTTCTTT.

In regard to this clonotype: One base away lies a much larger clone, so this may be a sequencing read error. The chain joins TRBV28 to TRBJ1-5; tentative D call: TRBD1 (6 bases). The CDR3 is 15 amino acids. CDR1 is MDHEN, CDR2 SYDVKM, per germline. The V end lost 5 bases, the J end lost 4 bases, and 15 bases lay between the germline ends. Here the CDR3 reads CASSVPGVRNQPQHF. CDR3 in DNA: TGTGCCAGCAGTGTCCCAGGGGTAAGAAATCAGCCCCAGCATTTT.

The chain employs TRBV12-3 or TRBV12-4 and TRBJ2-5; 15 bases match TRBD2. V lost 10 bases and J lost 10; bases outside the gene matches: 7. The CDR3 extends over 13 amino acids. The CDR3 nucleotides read TGTGCCACCAGGACTAGCGGGGGGGCCCACCAGTACTTC. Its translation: CATRTSGGAHQYF.